The subject of this entry is one TCR beta chain. Ten or more counts support this clonotype. Its antigen target is currently unknown. No base-level quality is on record; no much larger clone is a single base apart. This record belongs to a study of human T cells and chemical hapten exposure (TCRdb year 2021). The study in broad terms: For sensitization, 2% DPC in acetone was applied to a roughly 2 cm by roughly 2 cm area of upper inner arm skin. Patients additionally received weekly therapeutic DPC doses to the scalp throughout the approximately 25-week study period. Patch testing was done on the upper back using Finn chambers containing 0.01% DPC, and results were scored after 6 days according to International Contact Dermatitis Research Group standards. The mostly female patient cohort included alopecia areata with under or over 50% scalp involvement, alopecia totalis and alopecia universalis. Libraries were pooled for sequencing, and per-sample TCR yields varied mainly because of small differences in library volumes within the pool. The study tracked peripheral blood TCR repertoire changes in vivo during primary and secondary sensitization to the hapten diphenylcyclopropenone (DPC) in alopecia patients. Blood samples were taken from patients before sensitization (week 0) and then at 2, 6 and about 24 weeks after DPC sensitization. Around 30 alopecia patients provided blood for TCR sequencing at one to four time points (pre-sensitization, 2, 6 and 24 weeks). Broader findings and caveats from the paper: Because every patient had alopecia, a presumed autoimmune disease, the patients' immune response might differ from that of healthy individuals. After repeated subsampling, the strength of the expansion versus patch-test correlation and the threshold at which it became significant changed. Patch test score was positively correlated with the number of PT1 expanded TCRs, with significance at thresholds 8, 16 and 32 but not at 4. Compared with pre-sensitization or healthy control sets, expanded TCRs formed significantly more large CDR3 similarity clusters, which is consistent with antigen-driven responses. The number of TCRs above 1 in 1000 frequency did not change with DPC sensitization; there was no evidence of global repertoire structure alterations.

V gives up 4 bases and J gives up 6 bases, and the segment between their germline ends measures 10 bases. From a lookup of the germline V gene (reference sequence), CDR1 and CDR2 are DFQATT and SNEGSKA. Inclusive of the bounding cysteine and phenylalanine, the CDR3 is 12 residues long. Kept here is only the CDR3 DNA, which spans 36 bases and is read in frame from base 1. The library was made by RACE. This sample was sequenced with a NextSeq 500. During library preparation, unique molecular identifiers were attached to individual cDNA molecules so that TCRs could be counted quantitatively and reproducibly. Each blood RNA sample was used to sequence both TCR alpha and TCR beta chains. The paper's processing steps were these. The median number of TCRs per sample was around 100,000, ranging from roughly 23,224 to 690,600. V, J and CDR3 annotation of the TCR reads was performed with the Decombinator software suite. To make PS versus PT1 abundance plots, every sample was subsampled to the same number of TCRs (28,000). TCRs were defined as expanded if absent before sensitization and observed at least eight times at the 2-week time point. TCRdb reworked the public reads: Q25 trimming with fastp, MiXCR clone assembly, productive beta chains retained. One record per CDR3 amino acid sequence lists the most common genes and DNA. These V and J calls are TCRdb output, not the study's own analysis. The sample profile shows some 300,000 distinct CDR3 sequences; about 5% of them were found once. The top ten clones comprise under 9.5% of the sample.

Interpreted using the paper, the time point label stands for: pre-sensitization, week 0. The treatment or condition label of this sample denotes: therapeutic diphenylcyclopropenone sensitization with weekly scalp DPC. At each patch-test visit, blood was drawn before the patch test was applied. Patients were eligible if aged 18 to 70, diagnosed with alopecia and judged suitable for DPC therapy, and pregnant patients were excluded. Total RNA was extracted from unfractionated whole blood that had been collected in Tempus Blood RNA tubes. The TCR originated in a woman younger than 35 with alopecia areata. Some clones in this sample may be carry-over from other donors' samples. The chain is made from TRBV20-1 and TRBJ1-5, and the D gene may be TRBD1, 5 bases matching. Sequenced material: whole blood, taken in connection with sensitization to the hapten diphenylcyclopropenone (DPC). The sequenced DNA is TGCAGTGCTACAGGGTATAGTCAGCCCCAGCATTTT. It translates as CSATGYSQPQHF.